In its sample, the clone carrying this TCR beta chain was seen once. What it binds is unknown. The data derive from a study of CD8+CD57+ T cells in acquired aplastic anemia. Study as a whole: Healthy donor CD4+ cell samples had a mean of approximately 11 million reads. Study results and caveats: Twenty-nine was the count of CD8+ CDR3 sequences that patients shared with controls. Patients and controls were not found to differ significantly in CD8+ Simpson's diversity.

The CDR3 sequence is 13 residues long. Trimming left V 2 bases short and J 9 bases short, with 8 bases between. Germline V gene data show CDR1 as SGHVS and CDR2 as FQNEAQ. Genomic DNA acted as the template from which TCR beta VDJ combination and CDR3 sequence profiling were carried out. TCRdb independently ran MiXCR on the reads; one entry per CDR3 protein. The sample consists of about 180,000 distinct CDR3 sequences, approximately 49% of them appearing once. The material sequenced was sorted CD4+, CD8+, or CD8+CD57+ T cells (not recorded which) from PBMCs. The V and J genes are TRBV7-8 and TRBJ1-6, with no clear D. The TCR originated in a human donor in good health. CDR3 in DNA: TGTGCCAGCAGCTTATTGGGGATTTCACCCCTCCACTTT. Amino acid sequence: CASSLLGISPLHF.